This T cell receptor (beta chain) comes out of a study of T cell repertoires in cytomegalovirus infection. Study information: It was the public TCR beta signatures that indicated both CMV infection and matching HLA type.

CDR1 SGHTA and CDR2 FQGNSA come from the germline V gene. CDR3 size: 17 residues. The V and J ends lost 5 bases and 1 base, in that order; junction bases with no gene match: 12. Whole-study findings and limits: Cumulated frequencies of public TCR beta families served to identify carriers of CMV plus the relevant HLA. Predominance within the ex vivo response was attributable to HLA-C-restricted CMV-specific TCR beta clonotypes.

MiXCR was run by TCRdb on the reads, yielding one entry per CDR3 protein. This table holds fewer than 300,000 distinct CDR3 sequences, about a quarter found once. This clonotype was seen at least ten times. The antigen remains unidentified. Sequenced input: PBMCs. The chain recombines TRBV7-2 with TRBJ1-1; TRBD1 aligns across 8 bases. The TCR comes from a human donor in good health (CMV status not recorded). Some clones in this sample may be carry-over from other donors' samples. CDR3 nucleotides: TGTGCCAGCAGCCCCCGGACAGGGAGAGTATCGAACACTGAAGCTTTCTTT. This codes for CASSPRTGRVSNTEAFF.